One sample yielded the 21 T cell receptor beta chains listed below, sequenced in a study of CD8 T cells in ankylosing spondylitis. Via MiXCR, TCRdb re-called the 5' RACE reads, giving one row per CDR3 protein. The sample includes about 160,000 distinct CDR3 sequences, 18% of them seen just once. Source material: blood, either unsorted or a sorted T cell fraction (not recorded which). The source is a male donor with ankylosing spondylitis or in good health (not recorded which).

This clonotype was seen at least ten times. CDR3 coding DNA: TGCAGTGCTAGAACGACAGCCGCCCGAGAGACCCAGTACTTC. Its protein product is CSARTTAARETQYF. This chain links TRBV20-1 with TRBJ2-5, with D possibly TRBD1 on 5 matching bases. V lost 2 bases and J 4 bases, leaving 14 bases between the germline ends. The CDR3 runs 14 residues. Germline assignment: CDR1 DFQATT and CDR2 SNEGSKA (reference sequence).

The gene calls are TRBV18 and TRBJ1-1; a possible D gene is TRBD1 (5 bases). This CDR3 is built from 13 residues. Germline V gives CDR1 KGHSH, CDR2 LQKENI. The V end lost 4 bases, the J end lost 4 bases, and 10 bases lay between the germline ends. This CDR3 reads CASSRLDSTEAFF. CDR3 in DNA: TGTGCCAGCTCACGACTAGACAGCACTGAAGCTTTCTTT.

This clonotype turned up a few times. The rearrangement joins TRBV18 to TRBJ2-7, with D unclear. Germline CDR1 is KGHSH and CDR2 is LQKENI. The CDR3 extends over 14 amino acids. Trimming pared 1 base from V and 0 bases from J, leaving 7 bases between. The CDR3 region has the DNA TGTGCCAGCTCACCACTCGGCAGCTCCTACGAGCAGTACTTC. This gives the protein CASSPLGSSYEQYF.

This clonotype was seen at least ten times. The chain joins TRBV20-1 to TRBJ2-3; D not resolved. CDR1 is DFQATT and CDR2 is SNEGSKA in the germline V gene (reference sequence). The ends were cut back, 5 bases at V and 2 bases at J, with 14 bases in the middle. The CDR3 runs 14 residues. CDR3 in DNA: TGCAGTGCTTCCTTTGCAGTTTACACAGATACGCAGTATTTT. This gives the protein CSASFAVYTDTQYF.

The V call is TRBV29-1, the J call TRBJ2-2; a weak D match, TRBD1 (6 bases). The ends were cut back, 3 bases at V and 0 bases at J, with 8 bases in the middle. CDR1 SQVTM and CDR2 ANQGSEA come from the germline V gene. This CDR3 is 14 amino acids long. CDR3: CSVDRGANTGELFF. The DNA of the CDR3 is TGCAGCGTTGACAGGGGAGCGAACACCGGGGAGCTGTTTTTT.

Of note for this clonotype: A much larger clone differs by one base, so this may be a read error. This rearrangement joins TRBV5-1 to TRBJ2-1; 7 positions match TRBD2. The CDR3 is made up of 16 amino acids. The germline V gene encodes CDR1 SGHRS and CDR2 YFSETQ. CDR3 region: CVSSLGRGGPGNEQFF. The DNA of the CDR3 is TGCGTCAGCAGCTTGGGACGGGGAGGGCCTGGTAATGAGCAGTTCTTC.

This clonotype was seen ten or more times. CDR3: CASAEGFGANVLTF. The CDR3 DNA reads as TGCGCCAGCGCGGAGGGTTTTGGGGCCAACGTCCTGACTTTC. This sequence joins TRBV5-1 and TRBJ2-6, with D possibly being TRBD2 (6 bases). The CDR3 totals 14 residues. Germline CDR1 is SGHRS and CDR2 is YFSETQ. V was trimmed by 7 bases and J by 3 bases, leaving 11 bases between them.

At least ten counts were recorded for this clonotype. The V and J genes are TRBV29-1 and TRBJ2-7; 7 bases match TRBD1. The CDR3 is 13 residues long. Germline-derived CDR1 and CDR2 are SQVTM and ANQGSEA. The ends lost 3 bases at V and 1 base at J; junction bases unmatched: 3. CDR3 sequence reads: CSVDRDSSYEQYF. The CDR3 DNA is TGCAGCGTTGATCGGGACAGTTCCTACGAGCAGTACTTC.

The table lists this clonotype with a few counts. The chain employs TRBV7-9 and TRBJ2-7; unclear D gene. The V gene's germline CDR1 is SEHNR and CDR2 FQNEAQ (reference sequence). The germline V and J ends were trimmed by 5 bases and 4 bases, with 9 bases remaining between them. The CDR3 covers 12 residues. In nucleotides, the CDR3 is TGTGCCAGCAGCACCTCAGCGTACGAGCAGTACTTC. Its protein is CASSTSAYEQYF.

This chain links TRBV7-3 with TRBJ1-2; 10 positions match TRBD1. This CDR3 is 15 amino acids long. V dropped 6 bases and J dropped 2; count of bases not matched to a gene: 6. Looked up from germline, CDR1 is SGHTA and CDR2 is FQGTGA. The CDR3 coding sequence is TGTGCCAGCAGACCAGGGACAGGGGCGAACTATGGCTACACCTTC. Translating gives CASRPGTGANYGYTF.

This clonotype has only a few counts. The chain is built from TRBV27 and TRBJ2-1, with a tentative D call TRBD1 (6 bases). The CDR3 covers 13 residues. V lost 10 bases and J 5 bases, leaving 15 bases between the germline ends. CDR1 is MNHEY and CDR2 is SMNVEV in the germline V gene (reference sequence). The CDR3 sequence is CATSTGDHNEQFF. Here the CDR3 DNA reads TGTGCCACCTCGACAGGAGATCACAATGAGCAGTTCTTC.

This sequence joins TRBV7-2 and TRBJ2-3, with D perhaps TRBD1 or TRBD2 (6 bases each). Germline V gene sequence: CDR1 SGHTA, CDR2 FQGNSA. The CDR3 has 13 residues. Trimming stripped 3 bases from V and 11 bases from J, with 15 bases between. This CDR3 reads CASSLAEGGMQYF. The CDR3 DNA sequence: TGTGCCAGCAGCTTGGCAGAGGGGGGTATGCAGTATTTT.

This clonotype was observed a handful of times. The rearrangement uses TRBV20-1 and TRBJ1-2, with TRBD1 identical over 8 bases. The CDR3 runs to 12 residues. The junction had 4 bases not matched to a gene; V was cut back by 3 bases and J by 7 bases. The V gene's germline CDR1 is DFQATT and CDR2 SNEGSKA (reference sequence). The CDR3 reads CSASPGGSGYTF. DNA for the CDR3: TGCAGTGCTAGTCCAGGGGGCTCTGGCTACACCTTC.

This clonotype was recorded at least ten times. The chain combines TRBV2 with TRBJ1-6; 8 bases map to TRBD1. Germline lookup yields CDR1 SNHLY and CDR2 FYNNEI. The CDR3 runs to 15 residues. V lost 6 bases and J lost 9; bases outside the gene matches: 10. Here the CDR3 reads CASRPEDRDFSPLHF. CDR3 coding DNA: TGTGCCAGCAGACCTGAGGACAGGGATTTTTCACCCCTCCACTTT.

This clonotype was seen many times. This chain links TRBV29-1 with TRBJ2-3; weak D call: TRBD2 (5 bases). The germline V gene encodes CDR1 SQVTM and CDR2 ANQGSEA. The CDR3 contains 13 residues. The V end lost 5 bases, the J end lost 2 bases, and 11 bases lay between the germline ends. The CDR3 nucleotides are TGCAGCGTTCCGGCGGGCCTCACAGATACGCAGTATTTT. Its protein is CSVPAGLTDTQYF.

This clonotype was detected only a few times. This chain connects TRBV5-1 to TRBJ2-2; D tentatively fits TRBD1 or TRBD2 (5 bases each). Germline V gives CDR1 SGHRS, CDR2 YFSETQ. Trimming removed 3 bases from V and 4 bases from J, with 16 bases in between. This CDR3 has 16 amino acids. DNA for the CDR3: TGCGCCAGCAGCTCGATGAACCCAGGGACCACCGGGGAGCTGTTTTTT. Translation: CASSSMNPGTTGELFF.

At least ten counts were recorded for this clonotype. The chain carries TRBV5-6 and TRBJ2-1, with 9 bases fitting TRBD2. Looked up from germline, CDR1 is SGHDT and CDR2 is YYEEEE. The CDR3 loop spans 13 amino acids. V was clipped by 6 bases and J by 6 bases; unmatched bases: 4. CDR3: CASTSGIVNEQFF. CDR3 in DNA: TGTGCCAGCACTAGCGGGATTGTCAATGAGCAGTTCTTC.

This clonotype occurred many times. The V call is TRBV7-7, the J call TRBJ2-1; the D gene is possibly TRBD2 (6 bases). V dropped 6 bases and J dropped 4 bases, with 13 bases sitting between them. CDR3 length equals 14 residues. CDR1 and CDR2 from the germline V gene are SSHAT and FNYEAQ (reference sequence). The CDR3 here is CASSPGTGYNEQFF. In nucleotides, the CDR3 is TGTGCCAGCAGTCCCGGGACTGGTTACAATGAGCAGTTCTTC.

A few counts support this clonotype. V gene TRBV16 combines with J gene TRBJ2-1; TRBD1 or TRBD2 may be the D gene (5 bases each). From germline, CDR1 is KGHSY and CDR2 FQNENV. The length of the CDR3 is 14 residues. Trimming cost V 0 bases and J 6 bases, with 9 bases left between them. The CDR3 DNA reads TGTGCCAGCAGCCAATCAACGGGGCTCAATGAGCAGTTCTTC. This sequence encodes CASSQSTGLNEQFF.

This clonotype occurred many times. V and J are TRBV27 and TRBJ2-4; TRBD2 matches 10 bases. Germline V CDR1 and CDR2: MNHEY, SMNVEV (reference sequence). The trim removed 4 bases at V and 7 bases at J, leaving 10 bases unmatched. The CDR3 contains 16 residues. The DNA for the CDR3 is TGTGCCAGCAGTTCGTTTCTAGCGGGAGAGTTGAACATTCAGTACTTC. Encoded protein: CASSSFLAGELNIQYF.

Only a few counts were recorded for this clonotype. This chain uses TRBV3-1 with TRBJ2-1; 12 bases fit TRBD2. The CDR3 runs 16 residues. CDR1 LGHDT and CDR2 YNNKEL come from the germline V gene (reference sequence). Germline trimming cut 4 bases from V and 4 bases from J; bases unmatched to any gene: 5. CDR3: CASSPQGTSGYNEQFF. The CDR3 DNA follows: TGTGCCAGCAGCCCCCAGGGGACTAGCGGGTACAATGAGCAGTTCTTC.